Below, 22 T cell receptor beta chains from the same sample are listed, as sequenced in a study of T cell responses to AZD1222 COVID-19 vaccine. Libraries were prepared by immunoSEQ multiplex PCR; TCRdb keeps only in-frame clonotypes and omits some of them. The sample has more than 100,000 clones; around 92% are singletons. The specimen comprised peripheral blood, sampled 28 days after the second AZD1222 dose. The receptor set was obtained from an adult who received the AZD1222 COVID-19 vaccine.

This chain links TRBV6-4 with TRBJ1-5; D possibly corresponds to TRBD1 (5 bases). The CDR3 length is 13 residues. Deletions cut 6 bases from V and 4 bases from J, with 10 bases between. CDR1 is MRHNA, CDR2 SNTAGT, per germline. CDR3 sequence (DNA): TGTGCCAGCAGCGAAGACAGAAATCAGCCCCAGCATTTT. Residues: CASSEDRNQPQHF.

This clone was seen a handful of times. The chain links TRBV5-4 to TRBJ1-6, with D tentatively TRBD1 (5 bases). Germline-derived CDR1 and CDR2 are SGHNT and YYREEE (reference sequence). The CDR3 has 14 amino acids. Trimming cost V 2 bases and J 6 bases, with 9 bases left between them. This chain's CDR3 is CASSFRDLNSPLHF. The CDR3 DNA follows: TGTGCCAGCAGCTTCCGGGACCTTAATTCACCCCTCCACTTT. The full variable domain, with the rest looked up from reference TRBV5-4 and TRBJ1-6, is ETGVTQSPTHLIKTRGQQVTLRCSSQSGHNTVSWYQQALGQGPQFIFQYYREEENGRGNFPPRFSGLQFPNYSSELNVNALELDDSALYLCASSFRDLNSPLHFGNGTRLTVT.

The chain is built from TRBV10-3 and TRBJ2-3; D is perhaps TRBD2 (5 bases). Germline CDR1 is ENHRY and CDR2 is SYGVKD. Trimming pared 11 bases from V and 4 bases from J, leaving 16 bases between. The CDR3 is 13 amino acids. As DNA, the CDR3 is TGTGCCTCCCGGGTCCCCGGGGCAGATACGCAGTATTTT. It specifies CASRVPGADTQYF.

V usage is TRBV5-1 and J usage is TRBJ1-6, with no clear D. CDR3 length: 13 amino acids. Per germline, CDR1 SGHRS and CDR2 YFSETQ. The ends were cut back, 2 bases at V and 6 bases at J, with 6 bases in the middle. The CDR3 region is CASSFGFNSPLHF. In DNA form, the CDR3 reads TGCGCCAGCAGCTTCGGTTTTAATTCACCCCTCCACTTT.

The CDR3 DNA sequence: TGTGCCAGCAGCACCCCCCGGGGAGGGCGAAGGAGCTCCCACGAGCAGTACGTC. It yields the protein CASSTPRGGRRSSHEQYV. The V and J genes are TRBV11-2 and TRBJ2-7, with TRBD2 matching 7 bases. Germline CDR1 is SGHAT and CDR2 is FQNNGV. This CDR3 comprises 18 residues.

The chain combines TRBV7-3 with TRBJ2-2; D ambiguous. CDR3 length: 13 residues. The germline V gene has CDR1 SGHTA and CDR2 FQGTGA. V was shortened by 5 bases and J by 6 bases, with 10 bases between the two germline ends. CDR3: CASSPHTSGELFF. CDR3 nucleotide sequence: TGTGCCAGCAGCCCACACACGTCCGGGGAGCTGTTTTTT.

V gene TRBV19 combines with J gene TRBJ1-5, with 8 nucleotides matching TRBD1. V lost 3 bases and J lost 4; bases outside the gene matches: 2. The CDR3 has 14 amino acids. The germline gives CDR1 LNHDA, CDR2 SQIVND (reference sequence). The CDR3 DNA reads TGTGCCAGTAGTATGTGGACAGGGAATCAGCCCCAGCATTTT. This translates into CASSMWTGNQPQHF.

V gene TRBV2 combines with J gene TRBJ1-2; weak D call: TRBD1 (5 bases). Trimming pared 6 bases from V and 5 bases from J, leaving 22 bases between. CDR3 length equals 16 residues. In germline, CDR1 is SNHLY, CDR2 FYNNEI. This CDR3 reads CASRPGGYTETYGYTF. For the CDR3, the DNA is TGTGCCAGCAGACCGGGGGGGTATACAGAAACATATGGCTACACCTTC.

The chain carries TRBV10-3 and TRBJ1-2; TRBD1 matches 7 bases. Losses at the gene ends were 9 bases for V and 4 bases for J; bases not matched to a gene: 8. Germline V gene lookup returns CDR1 ENHRY and CDR2 SYGVKD. CDR3 length: 13 residues. CDR3 sequence: CAMAGGPVYGYTF. The CDR3 bases are TGTGCCATGGCAGGGGGTCCTGTCTATGGCTACACCTTC.

The chain has TRBV30 and TRBJ1-2; no definite D call. Germline CDR1 GTSNPN, CDR2 SVGIG (reference sequence). The V end lost 0 bases, the J end lost 8 bases, and 10 bases lay between the germline ends. This CDR3 has 12 residues. The CDR3 protein is CAWSVLDGGYTF. DNA of the CDR3: TGTGCCTGGAGTGTACTGGATGGGGGCTACACCTTC.

The V gene is TRBV7-9, the J gene TRBJ1-4; TRBD1 is a possible D gene (6 bases). The CDR3 has 15 amino acids. The germline CDR1 and CDR2 sequences are SEHNR and FQNEAQ (reference sequence). The germline V and J ends were trimmed by 7 bases and 8 bases, with 20 bases remaining between them. CDR3 loop: CASTAFQGRGEKLFF. DNA of the CDR3: TGTGCCAGCACCGCTTTTCAGGGGCGGGGGGAAAAACTGTTTTTT.

The rearrangement uses TRBV6-2 or TRBV6-3 and TRBJ2-4; unclear D gene. Per germline, CDR1 MNHEY and CDR2 SVGEGT. This CDR3 comprises 14 residues. V lost 6 bases to trimming and J lost 6 bases, with 15 bases between them. CDR3 coding DNA: TGTGCCAGCAGCCCCCCCGGGTTGGGAAACATTCAGTACTTC. It translates to CASSPPGLGNIQYF.

This clone was seen only a few times. The chain carries TRBV9 and TRBJ2-5, with D uncertain. Germline assignment: CDR1 SGDLS and CDR2 YYNGEE. Deletions cut 0 bases from V and 2 bases from J, with 5 bases between. CDR3 size: 13 residues. The CDR3 here is CASSVVPQETQYF. CDR3 bases: TGTGCCAGCAGCGTAGTGCCTCAAGAGACCCAGTACTTC.

This clone has a single count. The chain uses TRBV28 and TRBJ1-1; D possibly corresponds to TRBD1 (5 bases). CDR3 size: 13 residues. Germline V gives CDR1 MDHEN, CDR2 SYDVKM. With 6 bases removed from V and 0 bases from J, the gap between germline ends came to 8 bases. CDR3 nucleotide sequence: TGTGCCAGCAGGCCGACAGTGAACACTGAAGCTTTCTTT. Amino acid sequence: CASRPTVNTEAFF.

The chain uses TRBV4-2 and TRBJ2-1; 7 bases agree with TRBD2. Germline V CDR1 and CDR2: LGHNA, YNFKEQ. The CDR3 totals 12 residues. The V segment lost 4 bases and the J segment 9 bases; nucleotides outside the gene matches: 3. The CDR3: CASSREGGEQFF. The CDR3 region has the DNA TGTGCCAGCAGCCGGGAGGGCGGTGAGCAGTTCTTC.

This chain joins TRBV5-5 and TRBJ2-7; D is ambiguous. CDR1 is SGHKS and CDR2 is YYEKEE in the germline V gene (reference sequence). The CDR3 totals 13 residues. V lost 5 bases and J lost 2, with 11 bases in between. The CDR3 bases are TGTGCCAGCAGACTGGGCAGGACCTACGAGCAGTACTTC. It encodes CASRLGRTYEQYF.

This clone was seen a single time. This sequence joins TRBV18 and TRBJ1-2, with 9 bases fitting TRBD1. Germline trimming cut 5 bases from V and 8 bases from J; bases unmatched to any gene: 12. Germline CDR1 is KGHSH and CDR2 is LQKENI. CDR3 length equals 15 residues. The CDR3 protein is CASSASSGTGSGYTF. CDR3 coding DNA: TGTGCCAGCTCAGCCTCTTCCGGGACAGGGAGCGGCTACACCTTC.

The rearrangement joins TRBV11-3 to TRBJ2-5; TRBD2 matches at 10 bases. V was pared by 5 bases and J by 2 bases, with 8 bases of the junction left unmatched. Germline CDR1 and CDR2: SGHNT and YENEEA. The CDR3 contains 16 residues. The CDR3 coding sequence is TGTGCCAGCAGCCCCGGACTAGCGGAGACTCAAGAGACCCAGTACTTC. It specifies CASSPGLAETQETQYF.

V and J are TRBV18 and TRBJ1-2, with D tentatively TRBD1 (5 bases). Germline V gives CDR1 KGHSH, CDR2 LQKENI. The CDR3 consists of 15 residues. Trimming left V 5 bases short and J 1 base short, with 14 bases between. CDR3 sequence: CASSFSRDGNYGYTF. The CDR3 nucleotides read TGTGCCAGCTCATTCTCCCGGGACGGTAACTATGGCTACACCTTC. Based on the CDR3 plus reference TRBV18 and TRBJ1-2, the full variable domain is NAGVMQNPRHLVRRRGQEARLRCSPMKGHSHVYWYRQLPEEGLKFMVYLQKENIIDESGMPKERFSAEFPKEGPSILRIQQVVRGDSAAYFCASSFSRDGNYGYTFGSGTRLTVV.

V usage is TRBV29-1 and J usage is TRBJ1-4; no clear D. Between the trimmed V and J ends, which lost 0 bases and 4 bases, there was a span of 6 bases. Looked up from germline, CDR1 is SQVTM and CDR2 is ANQGSEA. This CDR3 is 13 amino acids long. CDR3 sequence: CSVEDGINEKLFF. The DNA of the CDR3 is TGCAGCGTTGAAGACGGGATTAATGAAAAACTGTTTTTT.

Here the CDR3 DNA reads TGTGCCACCAGCAGAGATTACGGACAGTTGAACACTGAAGCTTTCTTT. It is translated as CATSRDYGQLNTEAFF. The chain combines TRBV15 with TRBJ1-1, with D perhaps matching TRBD1 (6 bases). This CDR3 is built from 16 residues. V was shortened by 0 bases and J by 0 bases, with 11 bases between the two germline ends. CDR1 and CDR2 (germline): LNHNV, YYDKDF (reference sequence).

The V call is TRBV18, the J call TRBJ1-4, with 11 bases aligning to TRBD1. J lost 2 bases, V lost 3 bases, and 5 bases had no gene match. CDR1 is KGHSH and CDR2 is LQKENI in the germline V gene. This CDR3 has 17 amino acids. CDR3 amino acids: CASSPGTGGLTNEKLFF. The CDR3 DNA is TGTGCCAGCTCACCCGGGACAGGGGGATTGACTAATGAAAAACTGTTTTTT.